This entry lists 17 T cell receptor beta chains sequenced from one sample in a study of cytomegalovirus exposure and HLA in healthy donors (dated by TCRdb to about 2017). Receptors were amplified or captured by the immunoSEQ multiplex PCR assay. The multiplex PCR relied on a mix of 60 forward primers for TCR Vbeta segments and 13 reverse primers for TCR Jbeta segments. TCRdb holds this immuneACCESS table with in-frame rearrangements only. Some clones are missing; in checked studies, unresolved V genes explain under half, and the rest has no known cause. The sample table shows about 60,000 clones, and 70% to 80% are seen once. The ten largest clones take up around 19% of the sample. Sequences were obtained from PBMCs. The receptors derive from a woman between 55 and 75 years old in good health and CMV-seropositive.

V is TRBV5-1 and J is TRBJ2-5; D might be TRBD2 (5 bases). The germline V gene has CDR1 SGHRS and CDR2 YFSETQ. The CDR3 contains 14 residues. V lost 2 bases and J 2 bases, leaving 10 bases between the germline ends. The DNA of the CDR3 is TGCGCCAGCAGCTTACAGCGGTCACAAGAGACCCAGTACTTC. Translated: CASSLQRSQETQYF. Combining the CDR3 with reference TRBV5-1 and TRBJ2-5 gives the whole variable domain KAGVTQTPRYLIKTRGQQVTLSCSPISGHRSVSWYQQTPGQGLQFLFEYFSETQRNKGNFPGRFSGRQFSNSRSEMNVSTLELGDSALYLCASSLQRSQETQYFGPGTRLLVL.

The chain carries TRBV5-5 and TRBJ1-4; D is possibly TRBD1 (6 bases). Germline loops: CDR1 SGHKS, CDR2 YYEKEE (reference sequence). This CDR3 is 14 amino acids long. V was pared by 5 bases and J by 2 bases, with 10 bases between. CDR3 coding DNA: TGTGCCAGCAGACACAGGGAGACTAATGAAAAACTGTTTTTT. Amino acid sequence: CASRHRETNEKLFF.

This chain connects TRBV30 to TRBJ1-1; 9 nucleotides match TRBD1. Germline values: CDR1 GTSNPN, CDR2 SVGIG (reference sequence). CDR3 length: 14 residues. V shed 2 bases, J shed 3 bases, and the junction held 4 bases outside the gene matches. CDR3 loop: CAWSLQGAYTEAFF. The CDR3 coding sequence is TGTGCCTGGAGTCTACAGGGGGCCTACACTGAAGCTTTCTTT. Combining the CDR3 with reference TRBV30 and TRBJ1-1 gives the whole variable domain SQTIHQWPATLVQPVGSPLSLECTVEGTSNPNLYWYRQAAGRGLQLLFYSVGIGQISSEVPQNLSASRPQDRQFILSSKKLLLSDSGFYLCAWSLQGAYTEAFFGQGTRLTVV.

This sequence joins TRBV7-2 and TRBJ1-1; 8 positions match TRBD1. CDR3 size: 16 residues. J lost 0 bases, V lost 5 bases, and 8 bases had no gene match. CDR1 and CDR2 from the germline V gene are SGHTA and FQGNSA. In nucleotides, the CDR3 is TGTGCCAGCAGCCTAAGACAGGGGCCCTTGAACACTGAAGCTTTCTTT. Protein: CASSLRQGPLNTEAFF. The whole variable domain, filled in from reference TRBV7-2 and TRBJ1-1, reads GAGVSQSPSNKVTEKGKDVELRCDPISGHTALYWYRQSLGQGLEFLIYFQGNSAPDKSGLPSDRFSAERTGGSVSTLTIQRTQQEDSAVYLCASSLRQGPLNTEAFFGQGTRLTVV.

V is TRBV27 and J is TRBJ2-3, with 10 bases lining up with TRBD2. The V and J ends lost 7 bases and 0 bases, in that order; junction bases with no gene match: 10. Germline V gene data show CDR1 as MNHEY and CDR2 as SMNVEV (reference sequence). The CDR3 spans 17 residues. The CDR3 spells CASKSSGGPPSTDTQYF. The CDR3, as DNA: TGTGCCAGCAAATCTAGCGGGGGCCCTCCTAGCACAGATACGCAGTATTTT.

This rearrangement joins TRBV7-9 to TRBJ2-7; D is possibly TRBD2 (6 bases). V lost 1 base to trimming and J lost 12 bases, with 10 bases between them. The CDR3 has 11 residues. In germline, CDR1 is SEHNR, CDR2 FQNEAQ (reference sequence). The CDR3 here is CASSLGTAGYF. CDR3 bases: TGTGCCAGCAGCTTAGGAACAGCGGGGTACTTC. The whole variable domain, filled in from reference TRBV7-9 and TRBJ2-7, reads DTGVSQNPRHKITKRGQNVTFRCDPISEHNRLYWYRQTLGQGPEFLTYFQNEAQLEKSRLLSDRFSAERPKGSFSTLEIQRTEQGDSAMYLCASSLGTAGYFGPGTRLTVT.

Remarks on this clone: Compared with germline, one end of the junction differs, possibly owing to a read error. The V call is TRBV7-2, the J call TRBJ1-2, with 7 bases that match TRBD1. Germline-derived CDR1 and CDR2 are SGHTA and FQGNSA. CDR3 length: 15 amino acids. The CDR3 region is CASSLAFGQDYGYTF. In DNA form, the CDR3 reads TGTGCCAGCAGCTTAGCGTTCGGACAGGACTACGGCTACACCTTC.

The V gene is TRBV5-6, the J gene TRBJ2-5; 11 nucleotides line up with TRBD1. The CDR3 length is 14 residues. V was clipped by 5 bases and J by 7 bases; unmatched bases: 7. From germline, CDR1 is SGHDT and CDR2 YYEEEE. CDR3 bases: TGTGCCAGCAGTTCGGACAGGGGGCGCGGGACCCAGTACTTC. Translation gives CASSSDRGRGTQYF.

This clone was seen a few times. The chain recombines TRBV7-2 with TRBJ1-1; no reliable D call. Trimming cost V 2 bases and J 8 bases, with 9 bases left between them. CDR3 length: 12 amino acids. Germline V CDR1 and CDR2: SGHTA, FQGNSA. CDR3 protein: CASSLLSYEAFF. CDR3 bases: TGTGCCAGCAGCTTATTGAGCTACGAAGCTTTCTTT.

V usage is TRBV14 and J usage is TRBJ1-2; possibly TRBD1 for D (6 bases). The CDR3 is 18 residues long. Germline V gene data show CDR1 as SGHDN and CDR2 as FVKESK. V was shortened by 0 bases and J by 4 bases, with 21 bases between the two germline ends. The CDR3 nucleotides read TGTGCCAGCAGCCAAGATCTTGGTGTGGGGGCTCCCACCTATGGCTACACCTTC. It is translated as CASSQDLGVGAPTYGYTF.

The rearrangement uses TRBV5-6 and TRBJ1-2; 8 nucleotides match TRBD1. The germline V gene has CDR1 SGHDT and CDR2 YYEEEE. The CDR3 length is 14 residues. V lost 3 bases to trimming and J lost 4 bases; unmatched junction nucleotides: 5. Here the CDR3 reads CASSSGQGTYGYTF. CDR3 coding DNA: TGTGCCAGCAGCTCCGGACAGGGAACCTATGGCTACACCTTC. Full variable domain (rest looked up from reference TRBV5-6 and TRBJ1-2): DAGVTQSPTHLIKTRGQQVTLRCSPKSGHDTVSWYQQALGQGPQFIFQYYEEEERQRGNFPDRFSGHQFPNYSSELNVNALLLGDSALYLCASSSGQGTYGYTFGSGTRLTVV.

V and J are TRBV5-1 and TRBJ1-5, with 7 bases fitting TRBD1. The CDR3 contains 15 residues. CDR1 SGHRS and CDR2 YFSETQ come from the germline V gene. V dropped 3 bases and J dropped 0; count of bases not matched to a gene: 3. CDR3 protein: CASSYTGDSNQPQHF. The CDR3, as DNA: TGCGCCAGCAGCTATACAGGGGATAGCAATCAGCCCCAGCATTTT.

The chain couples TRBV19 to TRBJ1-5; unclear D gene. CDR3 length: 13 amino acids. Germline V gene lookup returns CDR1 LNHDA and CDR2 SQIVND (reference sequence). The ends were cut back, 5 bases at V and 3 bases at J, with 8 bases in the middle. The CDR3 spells CASSGGYNQPQHF. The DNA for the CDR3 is TGTGCCAGTAGTGGAGGGTACAATCAGCCCCAGCATTTT.

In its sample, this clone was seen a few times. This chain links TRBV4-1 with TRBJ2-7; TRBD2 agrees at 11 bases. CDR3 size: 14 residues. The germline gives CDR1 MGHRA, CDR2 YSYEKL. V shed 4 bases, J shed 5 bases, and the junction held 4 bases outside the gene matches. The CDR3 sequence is CASSPLAGVHEQYF. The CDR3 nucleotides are TGCGCCAGCAGCCCACTAGCGGGGGTCCACGAGCAGTACTTC.

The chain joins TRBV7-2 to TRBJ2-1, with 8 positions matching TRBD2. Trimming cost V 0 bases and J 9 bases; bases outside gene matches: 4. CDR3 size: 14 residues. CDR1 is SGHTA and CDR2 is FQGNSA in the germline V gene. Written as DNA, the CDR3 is TGTGCCAGCAGCTTAGCGCTCGGGGGGGGTGAGCAGTTCTTC. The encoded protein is CASSLALGGGEQFF.

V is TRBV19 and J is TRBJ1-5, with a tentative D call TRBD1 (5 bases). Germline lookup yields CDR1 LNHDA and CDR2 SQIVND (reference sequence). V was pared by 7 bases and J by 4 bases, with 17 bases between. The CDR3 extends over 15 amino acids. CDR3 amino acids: CASNQVGAPNQPQHF. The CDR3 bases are TGTGCCAGTAACCAAGTTGGGGCCCCTAATCAGCCCCAGCATTTT.

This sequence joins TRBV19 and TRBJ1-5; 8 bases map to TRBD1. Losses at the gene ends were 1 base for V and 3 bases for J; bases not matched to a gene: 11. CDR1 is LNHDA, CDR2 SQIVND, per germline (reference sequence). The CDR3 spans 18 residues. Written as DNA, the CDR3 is TGTGCCAGTAGTATAGCGTTGGGTGACAGGGGCAACAATCAGCCCCAGCATTTT. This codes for CASSIALGDRGNNQPQHF.